This TCR beta chain stems from a study of spatial heterogeneity in lung cancer. The CDR3 totals 13 residues. Trimming took 4 bases from V and 1 from J, leaving 8 bases between them. Germline V lookup: CDR1 SGHRS, CDR2 YFSETQ. Study-wide results and limits: At tumor resection, ubiquitous expanded TCRs were detected in blood more often than later.

In its sample, this clonotype was seen a few times. Its antigen is undetermined. TCRdb reprocessed the 5' RACE reads with MiXCR, giving one entry per CDR3 protein. The data show just under 95,000 distinct CDR3 sequences, approximately 12% seen once. Regarding time point: sample taken at primary tumor resection. Unsorted whole RNA of tumor, nontumor lung or frozen PBMC was sequenced. The receptor's source is a male donor with early-stage non-small cell lung cancer. The sequencing used PBMCs, collected at surgery. The chain recombines TRBV5-1 with TRBJ1-1; D remains ambiguous. This CDR3 is CASSLGENTEAFF. The CDR3 DNA reads as TGCGCCAGCAGCCTAGGAGAGAACACTGAAGCTTTCTTT.